A single sample is the source of the 24 T cell receptor beta chains below, sequenced in a study of glioma-infiltrating T cells after dendritic cell vaccination. Sequenced by immunoSEQ multiplex PCR; TCRdb stores in-frame clones only, minus some. This sample yields over 90,000 clones, of which more than 80% are seen a single time; less than 15% belongs to the top ten. Source: blood, taken before dendritic cell vaccination. The source is a human donor with glioblastoma.

The rearrangement joins TRBV7-3 to TRBJ2-3; 10 bases map to TRBD2. Trimming cost V 5 bases and J 5 bases; bases outside gene matches: 7. The CDR3 is 15 amino acids. CDR1 is SGHTA and CDR2 is FQGTGA in the germline V gene. CDR3 residues: CASSAGTSDLDTQYF. CDR3 nucleotide sequence: TGTGCCAGCAGCGCAGGGACTAGCGATTTAGATACGCAGTATTTT.

The chain links TRBV27 to TRBJ1-5; D is undetermined. This CDR3 comprises 13 residues. V was trimmed by 7 bases and J by 6 bases, leaving 13 bases between them. In germline, CDR1 is MNHEY, CDR2 SMNVEV (reference sequence). CDR3: CASTHLVGQPQHF. DNA of the CDR3: TGTGCCAGCACCCACCTTGTCGGTCAGCCCCAGCATTTT.

This clone has only one observation. Other DNA sequences from this sample encode an identical CDR3 as well. The chain links TRBV7-2 to TRBJ2-7; possibly TRBD2 for D (6 bases). The CDR3 is made up of 13 amino acids. V lost 4 bases, J lost 2 bases, and 9 bases lay in between. Germline V gives CDR1 SGHTA, CDR2 FQGNSA. Here the CDR3 reads CASSSGGPYEQYF. DNA of the CDR3: TGTGCCAGCAGCTCCGGGGGACCCTACGAGCAGTACTTC.

The rearrangement uses TRBV5-1 and TRBJ1-2, with D possibly TRBD1 on 5 matching bases. CDR1 is SGHRS, CDR2 YFSETQ, per germline. The CDR3 sequence is 15 residues long. Between the trimmed V and J ends, which lost 0 bases and 6 bases, there was a span of 15 bases. CDR3 amino acids: CASSLEAGEANGYTF. Here the CDR3 DNA reads TGCGCCAGCAGCTTGGAGGCGGGGGAGGCAAATGGCTACACCTTC.

The chain combines TRBV28 with TRBJ1-1; 8 positions match TRBD1. The V and J ends lost 6 bases and 11 bases, in that order; junction bases with no gene match: 5. The CDR3 totals 11 residues. Germline loops: CDR1 MDHEN, CDR2 SYDVKM. CDR3 residues: CASSEDREAFF. CDR3 coding DNA: TGTGCCAGCAGCGAGGACAGGGAGGCTTTCTTT.

This clone was seen once. This chain uses TRBV27 with TRBJ1-2; tentatively, D is TRBD1 (5 bases). This CDR3 is built from 13 residues. The germline V and J ends were trimmed by 6 bases and 8 bases, with 16 bases remaining between them. Germline CDR1 reads MNHEY; CDR2 reads SMNVEV (reference sequence). The CDR3 region has the DNA TGTGCCAGCAGCCTTTCTCTCAGGGCCGGCTACACCTTC. It codes for CASSLSLRAGYTF.

In nucleotides, the CDR3 is TGTGCCAGCAGTAGAAGGGAGGGTAGCGTAACCCAAGAGACCCAGTACTTC. Protein sequence: CASSRREGSVTQETQYF. The V and J genes are TRBV9 and TRBJ2-5; TRBD2 matches 7 bases. Germline CDR1 reads SGDLS; CDR2 reads YYNGEE. The trim removed 5 bases at V and 1 base at J, leaving 14 bases unmatched. The length of the CDR3 is 17 residues.

The J gene is TRBJ2-1, the V gene TRBV5-6; 10 bases fit TRBD2. The ends lost 3 bases at V and 7 bases at J; junction bases unmatched: 13. The CDR3 has 17 amino acids. CDR1 SGHDT and CDR2 YYEEEE come from the germline V gene. CDR3 sequence: CASSWGSGGGMLNEQFF. The CDR3 bases are TGTGCCAGCAGCTGGGGGAGCGGGGGGGGGATGTTGAATGAGCAGTTCTTC. The full variable domain, in which reference TRBV5-6 and TRBJ2-1 provide the parts outside the CDR3, is DAGVTQSPTHLIKTRGQQVTLRCSPKSGHDTVSWYQQALGQGPQFIFQYYEEEERQRGNFPDRFSGHQFPNYSSELNVNALLLGDSALYLCASSWGSGGGMLNEQFFGPGTRLTVL.

This clone was seen only once. The chain recombines TRBV9 with TRBJ1-3; D may be TRBD1 (5 bases). Germline V CDR1 and CDR2: SGDLS, YYNGEE. The CDR3 has 18 amino acids. Trimming stripped 0 bases from V and 4 bases from J, with 20 bases between. This CDR3 reads CASSVGGPVWEVGNTIYF. The CDR3 region has the DNA TGTGCCAGCAGCGTAGGGGGCCCAGTCTGGGAGGTCGGAAACACCATATATTTT.

V usage is TRBV6-6 and J usage is TRBJ1-5; D is undetermined. CDR1 MNHNY and CDR2 SVGAGI come from the germline V gene (reference sequence). The V end lost 5 bases, the J end lost 3 bases, and 11 bases lay between the germline ends. CDR3 length: 14 residues. The CDR3 here is CASSGQVPNQPQHF. CDR3 DNA: TGTGCCAGCAGTGGGCAGGTGCCCAATCAGCCCCAGCATTTT.

The rearrangement joins TRBV10-3 to TRBJ2-7, with D perhaps matching TRBD2 (5 bases). V lost 3 bases, J lost 2 bases, and 11 bases lay in between. CDR1 and CDR2 (germline): ENHRY, SYGVKD. This CDR3 comprises 14 residues. DNA of the CDR3: TGTGCCATCAGTGAAGAGGGTAACACCTACGAGCAGTACTTC. Translated, it gives CAISEEGNTYEQYF.

The rearrangement uses TRBV30 and TRBJ2-5; a weak D match, TRBD1 (5 bases). The CDR3 is made up of 13 amino acids. The germline gives CDR1 GTSNPN, CDR2 SVGIG (reference sequence). V was cut by 4 bases and J by 0 bases, with 9 bases left in between. The CDR3 sequence: CAWTGQDQETQYF. The DNA for the CDR3 is TGTGCCTGGACAGGACAAGACCAAGAGACCCAGTACTTC.

The genes are TRBV7-8 and TRBJ1-1; 7 bases agree with TRBD1. The CDR3 runs to 15 residues. Germline V CDR1 and CDR2: SGHVS, FQNEAQ. V dropped 4 bases and J dropped 4; count of bases not matched to a gene: 9. The CDR3 protein is CASSSTTGFGTEAFF. CDR3 DNA: TGTGCCAGCAGCTCAACGACAGGGTTTGGCACTGAAGCTTTCTTT.

The V call is TRBV5-5, the J call TRBJ2-5, with a weak D call TRBD1 (5 bases). The CDR3 consists of 13 residues. V lost 1 base to trimming and J lost 3 bases, with 7 bases between them. Germline CDR1 reads SGHKS; CDR2 reads YYEKEE (reference sequence). In nucleotides, the CDR3 is TGTGCCAGCAGCTTGAGCAGGGAAGAGACCCAGTACTTC. Its translation is CASSLSREETQYF.

CDR3 loop: CASSPRQGGEKLFF. The CDR3 DNA is TGTGCCAGCTCACCGAGACAGGGGGGCGAAAAACTGTTTTTT. The V gene is TRBV18, the J gene TRBJ1-4; 9 positions agree with TRBD1. The ends lost 3 bases at V and 8 bases at J; junction bases unmatched: 4. The V gene's germline CDR1 is KGHSH and CDR2 LQKENI. The CDR3 is 14 residues long.

This clone was picked up a small number of times. This sequence joins TRBV6-1 and TRBJ1-5; the D gene is possibly TRBD1 (5 bases). Trimming removed 0 bases from V and 3 bases from J, with 9 bases in between. CDR1 is MNHNS and CDR2 is SASEGT in the germline V gene. The CDR3 runs 15 residues. The CDR3: CASSEAGAVNQPQHF. The CDR3, as DNA: TGTGCCAGCAGTGAAGCAGGGGCAGTCAATCAGCCCCAGCATTTT.

This clone was counted once. The chain combines TRBV7-6 with TRBJ2-2; 13 nucleotides align to TRBD2. CDR1 is SGHVS, CDR2 FNYEAQ, per germline. The CDR3 runs to 19 residues. After removal of 5 bases from V and 1 base from J, the junction contained 10 bases not matched to a gene. The CDR3: CASSLWTSGGGGNTGELFF. As DNA, the CDR3 is TGTGCCAGCAGCCTCTGGACTAGCGGGGGCGGGGGGAACACCGGGGAGCTGTTTTTT. The full variable domain, its missing parts supplied by reference TRBV7-6 and TRBJ2-2, is GAGVSQSPRYKVTKRGQDVALRCDPISGHVSLYWYRQALGQGPEFLTYFNYEAQQDKSGLPNDRFSAERPEGSISTLTIQRTEQRDSAMYRCASSLWTSGGGGNTGELFFGEGSRLTVL.

The chain carries TRBV11-3 and TRBJ1-1, with D perhaps TRBD1 (5 bases). Germline V gene lookup returns CDR1 SGHNT and CDR2 YENEEA. The CDR3 contains 15 residues. Trimming shortened V by 6 bases and J by 1 base, and 15 bases separated the two germline ends. The CDR3 DNA follows: TGTGCCAGCAGAAAGGGGAGGGGCCCGAACACTGAAGCTTTCTTT. Its translation is CASRKGRGPNTEAFF.

This clone was observed a single time. The chain combines TRBV4-1 with TRBJ1-1; the match to TRBD1 covers 7 bases. J gave up 7 bases and V 4 bases, and 6 bases lay outside the gene matches. The germline V gene has CDR1 MGHRA and CDR2 YSYEKL. There are 13 residues in the CDR3. The CDR3, as DNA: TGCGCCAGCAGCCGGATGCAGGGGGATGAAGCTTTCTTT. This encodes CASSRMQGDEAFF.

This CDR3 is CASRAGRGDTQYF. The DNA for the CDR3 is TGTGCCAGCAGAGCGGGACGAGGAGATACGCAGTATTTT. The genes are TRBV6-4 and TRBJ2-3, with 7 nucleotides matching TRBD2. Per the germline V gene, CDR1 is MRHNA and CDR2 is SNTAGT. The CDR3 has 13 residues. With V trimmed by 6 bases and J by 5 bases, 5 bases remained unmatched.

This sequence joins TRBV30 and TRBJ2-5; perhaps TRBD2 as D (6 bases). The CDR3 loop spans 13 amino acids. The germline V and J ends were trimmed by 1 base and 0 bases, with 6 bases remaining between them. CDR1 is GTSNPN and CDR2 is SVGIG in the germline V gene (reference sequence). The CDR3 region is CAWSGDYQETQYF. As DNA, the CDR3 is TGTGCCTGGAGTGGGGACTACCAAGAGACCCAGTACTTC.

The chain joins TRBV4-3 to TRBJ2-2; D perhaps matches TRBD1 (6 bases). Germline V gives CDR1 LGHNA, CDR2 YSLEER. V was trimmed by 0 bases and J by 6 bases, leaving 14 bases between them. The CDR3 covers 16 residues. The CDR3 DNA is TGCGCCAGCAGCCAAGACGTCGGCCCAGGGGCCGGGGAGCTGTTTTTT. It codes for CASSQDVGPGAGELFF.

This clone came up many times. The chain is built from TRBV2 and TRBJ2-1; TRBD1 agrees at 8 bases. The germline gives CDR1 SNHLY, CDR2 FYNNEI. This CDR3 comprises 14 residues. The V gene end was trimmed by 5 bases and the J gene end by 9 bases; junction bases not matched to a gene: 9. CDR3 DNA sequence: TGTGCCAGCAGTCTATCCGGTCAGGGGGCTGAGCAGTTCTTC. Its translation: CASSLSGQGAEQFF.

The V and J genes are TRBV6-6 and TRBJ1-1; D unclear. V lost 6 bases and J 5 bases, leaving 10 bases between the germline ends. Germline lookup yields CDR1 MNHNY and CDR2 SVGAGI (reference sequence). This CDR3 is 12 amino acids long. The CDR3 is CASSRGGTEAFF. The CDR3 DNA follows: TGTGCCAGCAGCCGGGGAGGGACTGAAGCTTTCTTT.